These 21 T cell receptor beta chains were sequenced from one sample in a study of T-cell memory formation after mild COVID-19. TCRdb re-analysed the 5' RACE reads in MiXCR, keeping a single row per CDR3 protein. The table lists about 560,000 distinct CDR3 sequences, roughly 17% of them singletons. Sequencing was carried out using PBMCs or a T cell subset sorted from them (not recorded which). These receptors originate from an adult woman who had mild COVID-19 (a few samples of this study predate the infection). Cell type and time point are not known.

This clonotype came up a few times. V gene TRBV7-2 combines with J gene TRBJ2-5, with 15 bases aligning to TRBD2. The V gene end was trimmed by 5 bases and the J gene end by 4 bases; junction bases not matched to a gene: 14. CDR1 is SGHTA and CDR2 is FQGNSA in the germline V gene. This CDR3 has 19 amino acids. CDR3 in DNA: TGTGCCAGCAGCAAACTTGGACTAGCGGGAGGGCTCGTACTAGAGACCCAGTACTTC. Its translation is CASSKLGLAGGLVLETQYF.

This clonotype came up a few times. This chain uses TRBV7-9 with TRBJ2-1; TRBD2 matches 14 bases. The germline CDR1 and CDR2 sequences are SEHNR and FQNEAQ (reference sequence). Losses at the gene ends were 6 bases for V and 7 bases for J; bases not matched to a gene: 5. The CDR3 sequence is 15 residues long. CDR3 in DNA: TGTGCCAGCAGTCCGACTAGCGGGGGGGCGAATGAGCAGTTCTTC. Translation: CASSPTSGGANEQFF.

The rearrangement joins TRBV20-1 to TRBJ2-7; 12 nucleotides line up with TRBD2. The trim removed 5 bases at V and 2 bases at J, leaving 7 bases unmatched. The CDR3 is 15 residues long. CDR1 DFQATT and CDR2 SNEGSKA come from the germline V gene (reference sequence). The CDR3 bases are TGCAGTGCTCTTAGACTAGCGGGGGCCCCCTACGAGCAGTACTTC. Translating it yields CSALRLAGAPYEQYF.

V usage is TRBV7-9 and J usage is TRBJ1-2; D remains ambiguous. Germline CDR1 is SEHNR and CDR2 is FQNEAQ (reference sequence). V gave up 3 bases and J gave up 8 bases, with 13 bases separating them. The CDR3 loop spans 13 amino acids. CDR3 in amino acids: CASSLPGPRGYTF. The CDR3 coding sequence is TGTGCCAGCAGCTTGCCCGGACCGCGGGGCTACACCTTC.

The genes are TRBV7-8 and TRBJ2-7, with no clear D. The CDR3 runs 12 residues. V was clipped by 1 base and J by 6 bases, with 7 bases between them. In germline, CDR1 is SGHVS, CDR2 FQNEAQ. The CDR3 DNA reads as TGTGCCAGCAGCTTAGATACCACCGAGCAGTACTTC. Protein: CASSLDTTEQYF.

This clonotype was observed a few times. The gene calls are TRBV12-3 or TRBV12-4 and TRBJ1-6; D gene uncertain. CDR3 length equals 11 residues. V was clipped by 4 bases and J by 8 bases, with 3 bases between them. In nucleotides, the CDR3 is TGTGCCAGCAGTTCAGATTCACCCCTCCACTTT. Residues: CASSSDSPLHF.

This chain uses TRBV4-3 with TRBJ2-1; 11 bases are a match to TRBD2. The trim removed 7 bases at V and 4 bases at J, leaving 12 bases unmatched. The CDR3 is 17 amino acids. The germline V gene has CDR1 LGHNA and CDR2 YSLEER. Here the CDR3 DNA reads TGCGCCAGCAACCCAGGGGGGGGGACTAGCGGTTACAATGAGCAGTTCTTC. Its protein is CASNPGGGTSGYNEQFF.

The rearrangement joins TRBV12-5 to TRBJ1-1; D remains unclear. CDR3 length: 11 residues. V gave up 5 bases and J gave up 4 bases, with 5 bases separating them. The germline V gene has CDR1 LGHNT and CDR2 FRNRAP. As DNA, the CDR3 is TGTGCTAGTGGTCCGTCCACTGAAGCTTTCTTT. This translates into CASGPSTEAFF.

The chain joins TRBV5-4 to TRBJ2-7; perhaps TRBD2 as D (6 bases). The germline CDR1 and CDR2 sequences are SGHNT and YYREEE (reference sequence). This CDR3 has 12 amino acids. Trimming shortened V by 9 bases and J by 6 bases, and 16 bases separated the two germline ends. CDR3 region: CAMKASVGEQYF. The CDR3, as DNA: TGTGCCATGAAGGCTAGCGTCGGCGAGCAGTACTTC.

This clonotype was detected only a few times. The chain recombines TRBV6-2 or TRBV6-3 with TRBJ2-1, with 11 nucleotides matching TRBD2. V shed 6 bases, J shed 7 bases, and the junction held 11 bases outside the gene matches. CDR3 size: 16 residues. Germline V CDR1 and CDR2: MNHEY, SVGEGT. The CDR3 protein is CASSRLPTSGRNEQFF. The CDR3 DNA reads TGTGCCAGCAGCCGACTCCCCACTAGCGGGAGAAATGAGCAGTTCTTC.

This clonotype was observed a handful of times. The CDR3: CAWVPVLFNTGELFF. In DNA, the CDR3 is TGTGCCTGGGTTCCCGTACTCTTTAACACCGGGGAGCTGTTTTTT. This chain connects TRBV30 to TRBJ2-2; D unclear. In germline, CDR1 is GTSNPN, CDR2 SVGIG (reference sequence). The V end lost 5 bases, the J end lost 2 bases, and 15 bases lay between the germline ends. This CDR3 is built from 15 residues.

This clonotype was counted between two and nine times. The V and J genes are TRBV6-1 and TRBJ2-1, with D unresolved. CDR1 and CDR2 (germline): MNHNS, SASEGT. The ends were cut back, 4 bases at V and 5 bases at J, with 6 bases in the middle. CDR3 length: 12 residues. The DNA of the CDR3 is TGTGCCAGCAGTGCCTGGGACAATGAGCAGTTCTTC. Translation: CASSAWDNEQFF.

This clonotype has more than one count but fewer than ten. V gene TRBV24-1 combines with J gene TRBJ2-5; D is possibly TRBD1 (6 bases). There are 13 residues in the CDR3. With 4 bases removed from V and 5 bases from J, the gap between germline ends came to 10 bases. Germline CDR1 is KGHDR and CDR2 is SFDVKD. DNA of the CDR3: TGTGCCACCAGTGAGGGGACAATCGAGACCCAGTACTTC. Translation: CATSEGTIETQYF.

This clonotype appeared many times. The V call is TRBV7-2, the J call TRBJ2-1; the D gene is possibly TRBD2 (6 bases). V lost 1 base to trimming and J lost 0 bases, with 13 bases between them. Germline V lookup: CDR1 SGHTA, CDR2 FQGNSA. The CDR3 loop spans 17 amino acids. In nucleotides, the CDR3 is TGTGCCAGCAGCTTAGGTCTAGCGCTGAGCTCCTACAATGAGCAGTTCTTC. Amino acid sequence: CASSLGLALSSYNEQFF.

The chain is built from TRBV12-3 or TRBV12-4 and TRBJ2-3; the D gene is possibly TRBD2 (6 bases). Trimming removed 0 bases at V and 6 bases at J, with 19 bases between. The CDR3 has 17 residues. The CDR3 coding sequence is TGTGCCAGCAGTTTAGCGCGGGGTCCCCCATCGATGGATACGCAGTATTTT. It codes for CASSLARGPPSMDTQYF.

The genes are TRBV30 and TRBJ2-7, with 7 bases identical to TRBD1. Germline trimming cut 1 base from V and 2 bases from J; bases unmatched to any gene: 5. The CDR3 has 14 residues. CDR1 and CDR2 (germline): GTSNPN, SVGIG (reference sequence). The CDR3 nucleotides read TGTGCCTGGAGTGAGTACAGGGGTCCCTACGAGCAGTACTTC. Translated, it gives CAWSEYRGPYEQYF.

This clonotype showed up just a few times. V gene TRBV4-1 combines with J gene TRBJ2-2, with D perhaps matching TRBD2 (5 bases). The CDR3 length is 14 residues. CDR1 and CDR2 from the germline V gene are MGHRA and YSYEKL. V gave up 1 base and J gave up 6 bases, with 9 bases separating them. CDR3 DNA: TGCGCCAGCAGCCAAGCTGAGGGCGCCGGGGAGCTGTTTTTT. It specifies CASSQAEGAGELFF.

A few counts support this clonotype. The chain links TRBV12-3 or TRBV12-4 to TRBJ1-2, with D perhaps matching TRBD1 (5 bases). The CDR3 has 14 amino acids. Trimming stripped 5 bases from V and 4 bases from J, with 14 bases between. This CDR3 reads CASSLQTVPYGYTF. The CDR3 DNA is TGTGCCAGCAGTCTACAGACAGTGCCCTATGGCTACACCTTC.

This clonotype was detected a few times. The chain links TRBV10-3 to TRBJ1-2; a weak D match, TRBD1 (6 bases). The CDR3 has 13 amino acids. Germline lookup yields CDR1 ENHRY and CDR2 SYGVKD. The germline V and J ends were trimmed by 3 bases and 6 bases, with 11 bases remaining between them. CDR3 in amino acids: CAISDLQGNGYTF. The CDR3 DNA follows: TGTGCCATCAGTGACCTTCAGGGGAATGGCTACACCTTC.

The sample holds a few counts of this clonotype. The J gene is TRBJ2-7, the V gene TRBV4-1; a weak D match, TRBD2 (5 bases). The CDR3 is 16 amino acids. V lost 4 bases and J lost 3, with 19 bases in between. Per the germline V gene, CDR1 is MGHRA and CDR2 is YSYEKL. CDR3 region: CASSPQPDLASYEQYF. CDR3 DNA: TGCGCCAGCAGCCCGCAGCCGGACTTAGCCAGCTACGAGCAGTACTTC.

CDR3 amino acids: CASTPKGGYEQFF. The CDR3 region has the DNA TGTGCCAGCACCCCGAAGGGGGGCTATGAGCAGTTCTTC. The J gene is TRBJ2-1, the V gene TRBV7-3; the D call may be TRBD1 or TRBD2 (6 bases each). Germline lookup yields CDR1 SGHTA and CDR2 FQGTGA. Trimming stripped 7 bases from V and 8 bases from J, with 15 bases between. The CDR3 totals 13 residues. The variable domain in full, completed from reference TRBV7-3 and TRBJ2-1, reads GAGVSQTPSNKVTEKGKYVELRCDPISGHTALYWYRQSLGQGPEFLIYFQGTGAADDSGLPNDRFFAVRPEGSVSTLKIQRTERGDSAVYLCASTPKGGYEQFFGPGTRLTVL.